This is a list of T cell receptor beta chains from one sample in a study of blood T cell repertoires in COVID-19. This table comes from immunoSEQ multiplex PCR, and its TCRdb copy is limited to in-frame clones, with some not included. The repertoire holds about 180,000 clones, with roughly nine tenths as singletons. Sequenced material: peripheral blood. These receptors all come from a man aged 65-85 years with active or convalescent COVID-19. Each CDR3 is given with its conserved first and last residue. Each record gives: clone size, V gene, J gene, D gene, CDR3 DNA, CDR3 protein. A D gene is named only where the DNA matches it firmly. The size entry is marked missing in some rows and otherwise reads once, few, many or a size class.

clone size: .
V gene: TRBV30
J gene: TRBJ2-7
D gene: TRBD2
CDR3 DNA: TGTGCCTGGTCTAGGACTAGCGGGATTTACGAGCAGTACTTC
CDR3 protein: CAWSRTSGIYEQYF

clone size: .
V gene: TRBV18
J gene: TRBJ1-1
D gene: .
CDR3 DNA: TGTGCCAGCTCACCAATTTCAGGGAACACTGAAGCTTTCTTT
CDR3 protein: CASSPISGNTEAFF

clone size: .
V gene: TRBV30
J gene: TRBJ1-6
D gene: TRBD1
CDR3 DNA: TGTGCCTGGAGCGGGGGGTGGACAGGGTTGGGTTCACCCCTCCACTTT
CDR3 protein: CAWSGGWTGLGSPLHF

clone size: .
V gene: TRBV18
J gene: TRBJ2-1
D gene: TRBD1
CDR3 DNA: TGTGCCAGCTCCCCTGGACAGGGTAGGAACAATGAGCAGTTCTTC
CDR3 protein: CASSPGQGRNNEQFF

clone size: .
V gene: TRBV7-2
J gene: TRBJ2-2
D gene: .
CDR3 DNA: TGTGCCAGCAGCCCAGCGCCAGGGTCCTACGGGGAGCTGTTTTTT
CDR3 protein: CASSPAPGSYGELFF

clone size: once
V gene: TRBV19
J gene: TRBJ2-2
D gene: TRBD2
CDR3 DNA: TGTGCCAGTAGTCGTAGGACTAGCGGGAGTAGTACCGGGGAGCTGTTTTTT
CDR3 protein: CASSRRTSGSSTGELFF

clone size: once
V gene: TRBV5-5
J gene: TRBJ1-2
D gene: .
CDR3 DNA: TGTGCCAGCAGCTTGGAGGCAGGGGCCTATGGCTACACCTTC
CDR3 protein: CASSLEAGAYGYTF

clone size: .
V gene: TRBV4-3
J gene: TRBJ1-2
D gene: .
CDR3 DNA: TGCGCCAGCAGCCAAGAGGGGGACTCAAGATCGGGTGGCTACACCTTC
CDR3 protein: CASSQEGDSRSGGYTF

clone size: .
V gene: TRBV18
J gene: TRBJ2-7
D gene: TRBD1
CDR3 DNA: TGTGCCAGCTCACCACCGGGGACAGGGGGCGAGGCCTACGAGCAGTACTTC
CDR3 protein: CASSPPGTGGEAYEQYF

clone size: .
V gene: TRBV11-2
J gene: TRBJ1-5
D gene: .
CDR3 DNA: TGTGCCAGCGCAAGGGGTCGGGGGAACAATCAGCCCCAGCATTTT
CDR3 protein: CASARGRGNNQPQHF

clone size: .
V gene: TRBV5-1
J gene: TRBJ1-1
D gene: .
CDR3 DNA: TGCGCCAGCAGCTTTTTTAGGGGGTCAGGCGAAAACACTGAAGCTTTCTTT
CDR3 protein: CASSFFRGSGENTEAFF

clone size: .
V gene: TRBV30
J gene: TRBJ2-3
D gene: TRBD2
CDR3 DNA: TGTGCCTGGAATCCGCTAGCGGGCTTCACAGATACGCAGTATTTT
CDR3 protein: CAWNPLAGFTDTQYF

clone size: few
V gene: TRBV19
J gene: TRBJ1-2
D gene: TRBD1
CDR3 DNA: TGTGCCAGTAACCTGGACAGGGCTGGTGGCTACACCTTC
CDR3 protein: CASNLDRAGGYTF

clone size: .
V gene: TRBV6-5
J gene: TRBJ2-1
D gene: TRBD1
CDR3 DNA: TGTGCCAGCAGCCCGACAGGGGGCAGGGGCAATGAGCAGTTCTTC
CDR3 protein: CASSPTGGRGNEQFF

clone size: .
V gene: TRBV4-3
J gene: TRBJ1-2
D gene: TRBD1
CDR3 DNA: TGCGCCAGCAGCCAAGAGAGACAGGGAAGTAACTATGGCTACACCTTC
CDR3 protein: CASSQERQGSNYGYTF

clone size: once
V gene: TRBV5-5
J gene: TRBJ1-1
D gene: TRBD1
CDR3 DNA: TGTGCCAGCAGCCAGAGAGCCAACAGGGGGGACACTGAAGCTTTCTTT
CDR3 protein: CASSQRANRGDTEAFF

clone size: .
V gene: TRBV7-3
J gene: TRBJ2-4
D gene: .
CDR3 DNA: TGTGCCAGCAGCTTAGTACTTTATGGCATTCAGTACTTC
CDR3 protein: CASSLVLYGIQYF

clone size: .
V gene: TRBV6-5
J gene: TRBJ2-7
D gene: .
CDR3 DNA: TGTGCCAGCAGTTACTCCTCCAGGGTGAATCATGGGCAGTACTTC
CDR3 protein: CASSYSSRVNHGQYF

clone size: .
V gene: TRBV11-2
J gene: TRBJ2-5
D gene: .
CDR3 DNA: TGTGCCAGCAGCAAAGGGGCGGGAAGGCAAGAGACCCAGTACTTC
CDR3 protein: CASSKGAGRQETQYF

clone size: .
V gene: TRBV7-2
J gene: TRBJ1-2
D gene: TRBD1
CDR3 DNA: TGTGCCAGCAGCCCCCGACAGGGGGCAAGCTATGGCTACACCTTC
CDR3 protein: CASSPRQGASYGYTF

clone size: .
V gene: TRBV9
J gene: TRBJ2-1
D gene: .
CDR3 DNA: TGTGCCAGCAGCCCAGGGGGGACTAGCAATGAGCAGTTCTTC
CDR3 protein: CASSPGGTSNEQFF

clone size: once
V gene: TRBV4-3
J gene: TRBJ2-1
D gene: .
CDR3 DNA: TGCGCCAGCAGCCAAGAGAGGACCGGGGGTGAGCAGTTCTTC
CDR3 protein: CASSQERTGGEQFF

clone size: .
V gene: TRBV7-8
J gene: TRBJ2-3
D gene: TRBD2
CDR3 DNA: TGTGCCAGCAGTTCCCCGGGGCTAGCGGGAGAAAGGACAGATACGCAGTATTTT
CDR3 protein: CASSSPGLAGERTDTQYF

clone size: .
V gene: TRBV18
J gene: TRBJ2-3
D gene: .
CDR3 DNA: TGTGCCAGCTCGCCAGGGACACTAGATACGCAGTATTTT
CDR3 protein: CASSPGTLDTQYF

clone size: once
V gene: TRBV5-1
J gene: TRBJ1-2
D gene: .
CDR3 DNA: TGCGCCAGCAGCTTGGAGGGGAAGGATGGCTACACCTTC
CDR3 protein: CASSLEGKDGYTF

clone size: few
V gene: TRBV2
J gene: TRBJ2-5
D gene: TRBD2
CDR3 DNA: TGTGCCAGCCTACCCCCGACTAGCAGAAAAGAGACCCAGTACTTC
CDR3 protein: CASLPPTSRKETQYF

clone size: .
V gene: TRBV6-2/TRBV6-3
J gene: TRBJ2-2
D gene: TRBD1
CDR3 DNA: TGTGCCAGCAGTTACTCGGGGACAGCGTTGTCCGGGGAGCTGTTTTTT
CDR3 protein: CASSYSGTALSGELFF

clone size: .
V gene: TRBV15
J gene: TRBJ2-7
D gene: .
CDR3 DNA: TGTGCCACCAGCAGAGATCCCGGGGTTGAGCAGTACTTC
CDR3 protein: CATSRDPGVEQYF

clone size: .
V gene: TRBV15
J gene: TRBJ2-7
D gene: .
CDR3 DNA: TGTGCCACCAGCAGAAATCCGCTGCCAAGTTGGCCCTACGAGCAGTACTTC
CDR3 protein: CATSRNPLPSWPYEQYF

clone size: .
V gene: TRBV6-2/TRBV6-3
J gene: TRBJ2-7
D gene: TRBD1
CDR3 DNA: TGTGCCAGCAGTTACGGTCGGGGACAGGGCTCCTACGAGCAGTACTTC
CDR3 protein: CASSYGRGQGSYEQYF

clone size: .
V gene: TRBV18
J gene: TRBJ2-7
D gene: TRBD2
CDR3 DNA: TGTGCCAGCTCCCTTCTAGCGGGGGGCCCCCCTTCCTTCTACGAGCAGTACTTC
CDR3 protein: CASSLLAGGPPSFYEQYF

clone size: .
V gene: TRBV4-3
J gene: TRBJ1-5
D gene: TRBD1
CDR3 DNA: TGCGCCAGCAGCCCGGACAGGGGGCAGCCCCAGCATTTT
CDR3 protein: CASSPDRGQPQHF

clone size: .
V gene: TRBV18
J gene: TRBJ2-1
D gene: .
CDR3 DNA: TGTGCCAGCTCACCAGACAGGTCCCGTGAGAATGAGCAGTTCTTC
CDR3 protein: CASSPDRSRENEQFF

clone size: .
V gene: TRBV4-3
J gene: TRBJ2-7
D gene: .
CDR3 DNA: TGCGCCAGCAGCCAAGAACGGTCCAGTGGAGTTTTTTCCTACGAGCAGTACTTC
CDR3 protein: CASSQERSSGVFSYEQYF

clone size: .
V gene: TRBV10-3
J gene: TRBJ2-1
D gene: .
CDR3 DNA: TGTGCCATCAGTGATAATGGGGTTGGCGGGGATGAGCAGTTCTTC
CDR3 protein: CAISDNGVGGDEQFF

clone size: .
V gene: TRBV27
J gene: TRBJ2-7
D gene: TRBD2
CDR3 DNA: TGTGCCAGCAGTTTATCGAGGGTAGCGGGAGGGCACGAGCAGTACTTC
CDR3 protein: CASSLSRVAGGHEQYF

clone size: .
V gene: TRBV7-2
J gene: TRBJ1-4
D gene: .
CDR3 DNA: TGTGCCAGCAGCTTAGAGGGGGGGGAAAAACTGTTTTTT
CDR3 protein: CASSLEGGEKLFF